This T cell receptor (beta chain) emerged from a study of T cells in Graves' hyperthyroidism and ophthalmopathy. Amplification targeted TCR beta CDR3 regions from RNA transcripts. HTBI primers were used for first-round RT-PCR of the TCR CDR3. TCRdb reprocessed the multiplex PCR reads via MiXCR and lists one record per CDR3 protein. The sample gives fewer than 350,000 distinct CDR3 sequences, about 14% of which show up once; roughly 8.5% is in the top ten. The CDR3 spans 15 residues. V lost 2 bases to trimming and J lost 5 bases; unmatched junction nucleotides: 3. Germline CDR1 reads KGHSH; CDR2 reads LQKENI. This clonotype came up many times. The blood specimen was taken at initial hyperthyroidism diagnosis, before any ophthalmopathy symptoms.

This TCR was sampled from a woman aged 30 to 39 with Graves' hyperthyroidism that later progressed to Graves' ophthalmopathy. The V call is TRBV18, the J call TRBJ2-2; 9 bases fit TRBD1. Material: blood. As DNA, the CDR3 is TGTGCCAGCTCACCAAGACAGGGGGAAACCGGGGAGCTGTTTTTT. Translating it yields CASSPRQGETGELFF. Using reference TRBV18 and TRBJ2-2 for the parts outside the CDR3, the full variable domain is NAGVMQNPRHLVRRRGQEARLRCSPMKGHSHVYWYRQLPEEGLKFMVYLQKENIIDESGMPKERFSAEFPKEGPSILRIQQVVRGDSAAYFCASSPRQGETGELFFGEGSRLTVL.